These T cell receptor beta chains were read from a single sample in a study of blood T cell dynamics during melanoma immunotherapy. Assay: immunoSEQ multiplex PCR; the TCRdb copy retains only in-frame clones and omits some. The table lists about 14,000 clones, just over 85% of them singletons. The input for sequencing was blood, taken from a patient treated with checkpoint blockade. The source of these receptors is a human donor with melanoma. Each CDR3 is given with its conserved first and last residue. Each record gives: CDR3 length, D gene, J gene, V gene, CDR3 DNA, CDR3 protein. A D gene is named only where the DNA matches it firmly.

len: 18; d_gene: TRBD1; j_gene: TRBJ1-3; v_gene: TRBV28; CDR3nt: TGTGCCAGCAGACCCCCCCCGGGACAGGACCGCTCTGGAAACACCATATATTTT; CDR3aa: CASRPPPGQDRSGNTIYF
len: 16; d_gene: TRBD2; j_gene: TRBJ2-7; v_gene: TRBV7-7; CDR3nt: TGTGCTAGCAGCTTAAAACGACGGGAGGACTTCGTCGAGCAGTACTTC; CDR3aa: CASSLKRREDFVEQYF
len: 14; d_gene: -; j_gene: TRBJ2-7; v_gene: TRBV19; CDR3nt: TGTGCCAGTAGTGCAACAGGGAGGGTTTCAGAGCAGTACTTC; CDR3aa: CASSATGRVSEQYF
len: 16; d_gene: -; j_gene: TRBJ2-7; v_gene: TRBV6-5; CDR3nt: TGTGCCAGCAGTTACACCTCCCGGGGAACCTCTTACGAGCAGTACTTC; CDR3aa: CASSYTSRGTSYEQYF
len: 17; d_gene: TRBD2; j_gene: TRBJ2-5; v_gene: TRBV5-4; CDR3nt: TGTGCCAGCAGCTTGTATTCCGGACTAGCGGGAGGTGAGACCCAGTACTTC; CDR3aa: CASSLYSGLAGGETQYF
len: 19; d_gene: -; j_gene: TRBJ2-6; v_gene: TRBV11-1; CDR3nt: TGTGCCAGCAGCTTTAGGGGGATCCAAGAAATCTCTGGGGCCAACGTCCTGACTTTC; CDR3aa: CASSFRGIQEISGANVLTF
len: 14; d_gene: TRBD1; j_gene: TRBJ1-6; v_gene: TRBV2; CDR3nt: TGTGCCAGCAGTAGACAGGGGGCGATGTCACCCCTCCACTTT; CDR3aa: CASSRQGAMSPLHF
len: 13; d_gene: -; j_gene: TRBJ2-1; v_gene: TRBV29-1; CDR3nt: TGCAGCCAAGGGTGGTTAGGGGCCGCTGAGCAGTTCTTC; CDR3aa: CSQGWLGAAEQFF
len: 19; d_gene: TRBD2; j_gene: TRBJ2-2; v_gene: TRBV5-4; CDR3nt: TGTGCCAGCAGCCAAGAATACTGGGCGTCTAGCGGGAGGGCCGGGGACCTGTTTTTT; CDR3aa: CASSQEYWASSGRAGDLFF
len: 15; d_gene: -; j_gene: TRBJ2-7; v_gene: TRBV7-6; CDR3nt: TGTGCCAGCAGCCGTACTAGTAGCCCCAACTACGAGCAGTACTTC; CDR3aa: CASSRTSSPNYEQYF